A single sample is the source of the 30 T cell receptor beta chains below, sequenced in a study of blood T cell repertoires in COVID-19. Sequencing used immunoSEQ multiplex PCR; TCRdb keeps in-frame clones, though not all of them. This sample has fewer than 250,000 clones, with roughly nine tenths found just once. What was sequenced was peripheral blood. Receptor source: a man aged 70-80 years with acute or convalescent COVID-19.

The chain has TRBV5-5 and TRBJ2-7; 8 bases align to TRBD1. The CDR3 length is 15 residues. Germline values: CDR1 SGHKS, CDR2 YYEKEE (reference sequence). J lost 6 bases, V lost 0 bases, and 8 bases had no gene match. The CDR3 bases are TGTGCCAGCAGCTTGGTTCAGGGGGCCCATCGCGAGCAGTACTTC. It specifies CASSLVQGAHREQYF. Full variable domain (missing parts from reference TRBV5-5 and TRBJ2-7): DAGVTQSPTHLIKTRGQQVTLRCSPISGHKSVSWYQQVLGQGPQFIFQYYEKEERGRGNFPDRFSARQFPNYSSELNVNALLLGDSALYLCASSLVQGAHREQYFGPGTRLTVT.

Regarding this clone: Other nucleotide sequences from this sample produce the same CDR3. The V call is TRBV7-9, the J call TRBJ2-1, with 7 nucleotides matching TRBD2. V dropped 0 bases and J dropped 8; count of bases not matched to a gene: 1. The CDR3 has 13 amino acids. Germline-derived CDR1 and CDR2 are SEHNR and FQNEAQ (reference sequence). The CDR3 nucleotides are TGTGCCAGCAGCTTAGCGGGAGGGTATGAGCAGTTCTTC. Protein product: CASSLAGGYEQFF.

V and J are TRBV7-2 and TRBJ2-3; D possibly corresponds to TRBD1 (5 bases). Trimming took 5 bases from V and 0 from J, leaving 15 bases between them. The germline V gene has CDR1 SGHTA and CDR2 FQGNSA. CDR3 length: 16 amino acids. CDR3 in amino acids: CASSPRRQSSTDTQYF. CDR3 sequence (DNA): TGTGCCAGCAGCCCCAGGAGACAGTCCAGCACAGATACGCAGTATTTT.

The chain is built from TRBV7-9 and TRBJ2-1; TRBD2 matches at 9 bases. This CDR3 is built from 18 residues. In germline, CDR1 is SEHNR, CDR2 FQNEAQ (reference sequence). J was trimmed by 7 bases and V by 5 bases; bases with no gene match: 18. CDR3 sequence (DNA): TGTGCCAGCAGCCCACATAAATCCGGGTTTAGCGGGAGAAATGAGCAGTTCTTC. Protein product: CASSPHKSGFSGRNEQFF.

V usage is TRBV7-2 and J usage is TRBJ1-1, with TRBD1 identical over 7 bases. The CDR3 covers 15 residues. Germline CDR1 and CDR2: SGHTA and FQGNSA. J lost 7 bases, V lost 7 bases, and 15 bases had no gene match. CDR3 DNA: TGTGCCAGCATCGAGGGGGCAGGGGGTAAAGGTGAAGCTTTCTTT. As protein: CASIEGAGGKGEAFF.

The rearrangement links TRBV3-1 (or the pseudogene TRBV3-2) to TRBJ2-7; D unclear. V gave up 2 bases and J gave up 5 bases, with 7 bases separating them. The CDR3 contains 12 residues. Germline CDR1 is LGHDT and CDR2 is YNNKEL (reference sequence). The CDR3 coding sequence is TGTGCCAGCAGCCAATATCAGGACGAGCAGTACTTC. Residues: CASSQYQDEQYF.

CDR3 amino acids: CASSPQGPANTGELFF. The CDR3 nucleotides read TGTGCCAGCAGCCCACAGGGTCCCGCGAACACCGGGGAGCTGTTTTTT. The chain is built from TRBV5-5 and TRBJ2-2, with D perhaps TRBD1 (6 bases). The CDR3 loop spans 16 amino acids. Germline V gene data show CDR1 as SGHKS and CDR2 as YYEKEE (reference sequence). Between the trimmed V and J ends, which lost 4 bases and 0 bases, there was a span of 13 bases.

This clone was observed once. The genes are TRBV28 and TRBJ1-4, with D possibly being TRBD1 (5 bases). CDR1 and CDR2 from the germline V gene are MDHEN and SYDVKM. The CDR3 extends over 14 amino acids. V dropped 4 bases and J dropped 13 bases, with 19 bases sitting between them. The CDR3 DNA follows: TGTGCCAGCAGTTCAACCTCGGTGCGGGGGGGACTGTTTTTT. Amino acids: CASSSTSVRGGLFF.

The chain carries TRBV12-5 and TRBJ1-1, with D unclear. V lost 4 bases and J lost 2, with 8 bases in between. CDR3 length: 13 residues. CDR1 is LGHNT, CDR2 FRNRAP, per germline. The DNA of the CDR3 is TGTGCTAGTGGTTCTATGACAAACACTGAAGCTTTCTTT. It encodes CASGSMTNTEAFF.

This rearrangement joins TRBV7-9 to TRBJ2-7; 8 bases map to TRBD1. V shed 4 bases, J shed 2 bases, and the junction held 4 bases outside the gene matches. The germline CDR1 and CDR2 sequences are SEHNR and FQNEAQ (reference sequence). The CDR3 has 14 amino acids. CDR3 sequence: CASSYDRGTYEQYF. The CDR3 coding sequence is TGTGCCAGCAGCTACGACAGGGGAACCTACGAGCAGTACTTC. The variable domain in full, completed from reference TRBV7-9 and TRBJ2-7, reads DTGVSQNPRHKITKRGQNVTFRCDPISEHNRLYWYRQTLGQGPEFLTYFQNEAQLEKSRLLSDRFSAERPKGSFSTLEIQRTEQGDSAMYLCASSYDRGTYEQYFGPGTRLTVT.

This clone was found once. The chain uses TRBV28 and TRBJ1-4; 11 bases are a match to TRBD1. Trimming removed 6 bases from V and 8 bases from J; junction bases left unmatched: 8. The CDR3 has 15 residues. Germline CDR1 reads MDHEN; CDR2 reads SYDVKM. The CDR3 DNA is TGTGCCAGCAGAAGCGGACAGGGGGCTATGGAAAAACTGTTTTTT. Amino acids: CASRSGQGAMEKLFF.

The J gene is TRBJ1-2, the V gene TRBV2; TRBD1 aligns across 8 bases. Germline V gives CDR1 SNHLY, CDR2 FYNNEI. CDR3 length: 15 residues. J gave up 0 bases and V 8 bases, and 8 bases lay outside the gene matches. CDR3 sequence (DNA): TGTGCCAGCCCCCGACGGGGACAGGCTAACTATGGCTACACCTTC. Translated: CASPRRGQANYGYTF.

The chain uses TRBV6-2 or TRBV6-3 and TRBJ2-7; TRBD1 agrees at 9 bases. Germline V lookup: CDR1 MNHEY, CDR2 SVGEGT. The J segment lost 5 bases and the V segment lost 5 bases, leaving 7 bases of the junction unmatched. The CDR3 runs to 14 residues. The CDR3 region has the DNA TGTGCCAGCAGTAAGGACAGGGGCGGGAACGAGCAGTACTTC. The encoded protein is CASSKDRGGNEQYF.

V gene TRBV2 combines with J gene TRBJ1-5; D gene uncertain. Germline CDR1 reads SNHLY; CDR2 reads FYNNEI. V lost 6 bases and J 2 bases, leaving 11 bases between the germline ends. The CDR3 has 14 amino acids. CDR3: CASRGDKGNQPQHF. DNA for the CDR3: TGTGCCAGCAGAGGTGACAAGGGCAATCAGCCCCAGCATTTT.

This chain connects TRBV6-6 to TRBJ1-1; tentative D call: TRBD1 (5 bases). The V end lost 6 bases, the J end lost 1 base, and 18 bases lay between the germline ends. The CDR3 loop spans 16 amino acids. CDR1 is MNHNY and CDR2 is SVGAGI in the germline V gene (reference sequence). The CDR3 nucleotides are TGTGCCAGCAGACGCCAAATAAATACAGGGAACACTGAAGCTTTCTTT. It is translated as CASRRQINTGNTEAFF.

This clone was detected only once. V is TRBV4-1 and J is TRBJ1-2, with 8 nucleotides matching TRBD1. The CDR3 totals 16 residues. The junction had 8 bases not matched to a gene; V was cut back by 4 bases and J by 1 base. Germline loops: CDR1 MGHRA, CDR2 YSYEKL. This CDR3 reads CASSRGTGLDNYGYTF. CDR3 DNA: TGCGCCAGCAGCCGCGGGACAGGACTGGATAACTATGGCTACACCTTC.

This clone was observed a handful of times. The rearrangement uses TRBV29-1 and TRBJ2-1; D remains ambiguous. Deletions cut 4 bases from V and 4 bases from J, with 8 bases between. Per germline, CDR1 SQVTM and CDR2 ANQGSEA. The CDR3 extends over 12 amino acids. CDR3 region: CSVGDRYNEQFF. CDR3 DNA sequence: TGCAGCGTTGGCGATAGATACAATGAGCAGTTCTTC.

This chain connects TRBV19 to TRBJ2-7; D gene unclear. Trimming cost V 8 bases and J 4 bases, with 12 bases left between them. CDR3 length equals 12 residues. In germline, CDR1 is LNHDA, CDR2 SQIVND (reference sequence). The CDR3 protein is CASRIPGYEQYF. In nucleotides, the CDR3 is TGTGCCAGTCGGATCCCAGGTTACGAGCAGTACTTC.

This clone has a single count. The chain joins TRBV19 to TRBJ1-3; D is uncertain. Deletions cut 5 bases from V and 0 bases from J, with 11 bases between. The V gene's germline CDR1 is LNHDA and CDR2 SQIVND (reference sequence). CDR3 length: 15 amino acids. The CDR3 bases are TGTGCCAGTAGTTTCGGGAGGACCTCTGGAAACACCATATATTTT. It specifies CASSFGRTSGNTIYF.

This chain connects TRBV2 to TRBJ2-5; 7 nucleotides match TRBD1. Unmatched junction bases numbered 7, after V lost 4 bases and J lost 5 bases. The CDR3 length is 14 residues. Germline-derived CDR1 and CDR2 are SNHLY and FYNNEI. CDR3 region: CASSVPGGVETQYF. The CDR3, as DNA: TGTGCCAGCAGTGTTCCAGGGGGAGTTGAGACCCAGTACTTC.

The CDR3 nucleotides are TGCGCCAGCAGGCAAACTAGTCTCTACGAGCAGTACTTC. Protein product: CASRQTSLYEQYF. The chain uses TRBV5-1 and TRBJ2-7; tentative D call: TRBD2 (5 bases). The germline V gene encodes CDR1 SGHRS and CDR2 YFSETQ. V dropped 5 bases and J dropped 3 bases, with 12 bases sitting between them. This CDR3 spans 13 amino acids.

The chain has TRBV4-1 and TRBJ2-5, with 7 positions matching TRBD2. Trimming took 1 base from V and 5 from J; bases not matched to a gene: 16. CDR1 MGHRA and CDR2 YSYEKL come from the germline V gene. CDR3 length equals 18 residues. The CDR3 nucleotides read TGCGCCAGCAGCCAAGGCAATCCTAGCGGTACGCCGAGGGAGACCCAGTACTTC. Protein: CASSQGNPSGTPRETQYF.

The chain has TRBV7-9 and TRBJ2-3; 10 nucleotides agree with TRBD1. This CDR3 has 15 amino acids. CDR1 is SEHNR, CDR2 FQNEAQ, per germline (reference sequence). J gave up 3 bases and V 5 bases, and 5 bases lay outside the gene matches. Here the CDR3 reads CASSATGGETDTQYF. CDR3 DNA sequence: TGTGCCAGCAGCGCGACAGGGGGCGAGACAGATACGCAGTATTTT.

The gene calls are TRBV2 and TRBJ1-2, with D possibly matching TRBD1 (6 bases). CDR1 SNHLY and CDR2 FYNNEI come from the germline V gene. There are 12 residues in the CDR3. V was pared by 7 bases and J by 8 bases, with 14 bases between. CDR3 residues: CASNEERGGYTF. CDR3 sequence (DNA): TGTGCCAGCAATGAGGAGAGGGGGGGCTACACCTTC.

This chain links TRBV24-1 with TRBJ2-3; maybe TRBD1 (6 bases). This CDR3 has 14 residues. V was pared by 4 bases and J by 2 bases, with 9 bases between. Germline values: CDR1 KGHDR, CDR2 SFDVKD. The CDR3 region has the DNA TGTGCCACCAGTGAAGACAGGACCACAGATACGCAGTATTTT. Its protein is CATSEDRTTDTQYF.

This sequence joins TRBV28 and TRBJ1-5; D unclear. This CDR3 region has 16 residues. V dropped 2 bases and J dropped 4 bases, with 15 bases sitting between them. Germline loops: CDR1 MDHEN, CDR2 SYDVKM. The CDR3 region has the DNA TGTGCCAGCAGTTTAGTTAAGGCCGGGAAAAATCAGCCCCAGCATTTT. Translation gives CASSLVKAGKNQPQHF.

This CDR3 reads CASSPRSIYNEQFF. The CDR3 coding sequence is TGTGCCAGCTCACCACGCAGTATCTACAATGAGCAGTTCTTC. The chain has TRBV18 and TRBJ2-1; D gene uncertain. The CDR3 is made up of 14 amino acids. Trimming left V 1 base short and J 3 bases short, with 7 bases between. Germline CDR1 reads KGHSH; CDR2 reads LQKENI.

J is TRBJ1-2 and V is TRBV3-1 (or the pseudogene TRBV3-2), with D perhaps TRBD1 (5 bases). The germline V gene has CDR1 LGHDT and CDR2 YNNKEL (reference sequence). The CDR3 covers 14 residues. V dropped 1 base and J dropped 4 bases, with 10 bases sitting between them. CDR3 in DNA: TGTGCCAGCAGCCAAGGCCAGGGAACCTATGGCTACACCTTC. Protein product: CASSQGQGTYGYTF.

The chain has TRBV5-1 and TRBJ2-7; D is undetermined. Trimming stripped 4 bases from V and 9 bases from J, with 17 bases between. The CDR3 sequence is 13 residues long. Germline CDR1 and CDR2: SGHRS and YFSETQ. The CDR3 DNA reads as TGCGCCAGCAGCATTTACGATCCCTCGGGGCAGTACTTC. Its translation is CASSIYDPSGQYF.

The CDR3 nucleotides are TGTGCCAGTACCTTATACGGGACAGTTAACACCGGGGAGCTGTTTTTT. Protein product: CASTLYGTVNTGELFF. The V and J genes are TRBV19 and TRBJ2-2; 7 bases fit TRBD1. V dropped 7 bases and J dropped 2; count of bases not matched to a gene: 10. The germline V gene has CDR1 LNHDA and CDR2 SQIVND (reference sequence). The CDR3 length is 16 residues.